These 31 T cell receptor beta chains were sequenced from one sample in a study of OX40 agonist ivuxolimab in advanced cancers. Measured with immunoSEQ multiplex PCR; TCRdb has only the in-frame clones, and not every one. The sample lists some 55,000 clones; roughly 80% were seen once. Sequencing was performed on CD4+ or CD8+ T cells sorted from blood, taken in a trial of the OX40 agonist ivuxolimab. The receptors come from an adult with an advanced solid tumor such as melanoma, head and neck, liver or kidney cancer.

This clone was seen only once. V and J are TRBV7-2 and TRBJ1-5; 12 bases align to TRBD1. The CDR3 is 19 residues long. In germline, CDR1 is SGHTA, CDR2 FQGNSA. The J segment lost 6 bases and the V segment lost 5 bases, leaving 17 bases of the junction unmatched. The DNA for the CDR3 is TGTGCCAGCAGCCTAACCGGGACAGGGGGCTTTTCGGGCAGTCAGCCCCAGCATTTT. Residues: CASSLTGTGGFSGSQPQHF.

V and J are TRBV7-2 and TRBJ2-7; no definite D call. V dropped 1 base and J dropped 0 bases, with 7 bases sitting between them. CDR1 is SGHTA and CDR2 is FQGNSA in the germline V gene. This CDR3 spans 14 amino acids. CDR3 bases: TGTGCCAGCAGCTTAGGACGCTCCTCCTACGAGCAGTACTTC. Protein sequence: CASSLGRSSYEQYF. The variable domain in full, with the rest retrieved from reference TRBV7-2 and TRBJ2-7, is GAGVSQSPSNKVTEKGKDVELRCDPISGHTALYWYRQSLGQGLEFLIYFQGNSAPDKSGLPSDRFSAERTGGSVSTLTIQRTQQEDSAVYLCASSLGRSSYEQYFGPGTRLTVT.

The gene calls are TRBV4-1 and TRBJ2-1; D is perhaps TRBD2 (6 bases). Per the germline V gene, CDR1 is MGHRA and CDR2 is YSYEKL. The CDR3 is 18 amino acids. The V end was cut by 1 base, the J end by 0 bases, with 16 bases between. The CDR3 region is CASSQAPYSGLSYNEQFF. CDR3 coding DNA: TGCGCCAGCAGCCAAGCCCCCTATAGCGGTCTCTCCTACAATGAGCAGTTCTTC.

This clone was seen a handful of times. The chain has TRBV25-1 and TRBJ1-1; D is unclear. The germline CDR1 and CDR2 sequences are MGHDK and SYGVNS. The CDR3 has 14 residues. V was clipped by 1 base and J by 6 bases, with 12 bases between them. The CDR3 region is CASSESRARAEAFF. The CDR3 DNA reads as TGTGCCAGCAGTGAATCAAGGGCTAGGGCTGAAGCTTTCTTT. The variable domain in full, with the rest retrieved from reference TRBV25-1 and TRBJ1-1, is EADIYQTPRYLVIGTGKKITLECSQTMGHDKMYWYQQDPGMELHLIHYSYGVNSTEKGDLSSESTVSRIRTEHFPLTLESARPSHTSQYLCASSESRARAEAFFGQGTRLTVV.

The chain combines TRBV11-2 with TRBJ1-6; TRBD1 aligns across 7 bases. Germline CDR1 and CDR2: SGHAT and FQNNGV. The CDR3 sequence is 15 residues long. V shed 9 bases and J 8 bases; nucleotides not matched to a gene: 13. Here the CDR3 reads CASQAIWQGDSPLHF. The CDR3 DNA sequence: TGTGCCAGTCAGGCTATATGGCAGGGGGATTCACCCCTCCACTTT.

V usage is TRBV5-4 and J usage is TRBJ2-7; 9 bases align to TRBD1. Trimming took 4 bases from V and 1 from J; bases not matched to a gene: 6. The germline V gene has CDR1 SGHNT and CDR2 YYREEE (reference sequence). This CDR3 is 15 amino acids long. The CDR3 DNA reads as TGTGCCAGCAGCAAAAGACAGGGGGGGTCCTACGAGCAGTACTTC. Protein product: CASSKRQGGSYEQYF.

The chain couples TRBV30 to TRBJ1-2; D remains ambiguous. This CDR3 spans 10 amino acids. V lost 4 bases to trimming and J lost 7 bases, with 7 bases between them. Germline CDR1 and CDR2: GTSNPN and SVGIG (reference sequence). The CDR3 sequence: CAWKFGGYTF. In DNA, the CDR3 is TGTGCCTGGAAGTTTGGTGGCTACACCTTC. Together with reference TRBV30 and TRBJ1-2, the CDR3 gives the full variable domain: SQTIHQWPATLVQPVGSPLSLECTVEGTSNPNLYWYRQAAGRGLQLLFYSVGIGQISSEVPQNLSASRPQDRQFILSSKKLLLSDSGFYLCAWKFGGYTFGSGTRLTVV.

This rearrangement joins TRBV11-2 to TRBJ1-2; 9 bases map to TRBD1. Germline-derived CDR1 and CDR2 are SGHAT and FQNNGV. CDR3 length: 15 amino acids. V shed 5 bases, J shed 5 bases, and the junction held 9 bases outside the gene matches. The CDR3 sequence: CASSATGTGWYGYTF. CDR3 nucleotide sequence: TGTGCCAGCAGCGCGACCGGGACAGGGTGGTATGGCTACACCTTC.

This clone was found a few times. The chain employs TRBV19 and TRBJ1-5; 8 bases agree with TRBD1. Germline CDR1 is LNHDA and CDR2 is SQIVND (reference sequence). The CDR3 contains 14 residues. V gave up 6 bases and J gave up 1 base; unmatched junction bases: 2. The CDR3 is CASRWTGSNQPQHF. CDR3 bases: TGTGCCAGTAGGTGGACAGGGAGCAATCAGCCCCAGCATTTT.

The rearrangement links TRBV18 to TRBJ2-7; the match to TRBD1 covers 10 bases. Unmatched junction bases numbered 4, after V lost 3 bases and J lost 2 bases. Germline values: CDR1 KGHSH, CDR2 LQKENI. The length of the CDR3 is 15 residues. CDR3 in DNA: TGTGCCAGCTCACCTCCGGGACAGGGGACCTACGAGCAGTACTTC. Protein: CASSPPGQGTYEQYF.

This chain uses TRBV7-2 with TRBJ1-1; D is perhaps TRBD1 (5 bases). This CDR3 is built from 15 residues. Trimming removed 3 bases at V and 4 bases at J, with 15 bases between. Germline V lookup: CDR1 SGHTA, CDR2 FQGNSA. CDR3 region: CASSFGTASGTEAFF. The CDR3 nucleotides are TGTGCCAGCAGCTTTGGGACCGCGAGCGGCACTGAAGCTTTCTTT.

This chain connects TRBV27 to TRBJ2-1; 9 nucleotides match TRBD1. This CDR3 region has 15 residues. The trim removed 4 bases at V and 7 bases at J, leaving 8 bases unmatched. In germline, CDR1 is MNHEY, CDR2 SMNVEV (reference sequence). CDR3 sequence (DNA): TGTGCCAGCAGTTCCCTATACAGGGGGCTTAATGAGCAGTTCTTC. It specifies CASSSLYRGLNEQFF.

The chain is built from TRBV7-9 and TRBJ2-3, with 11 bases matching TRBD2. Trimming removed 5 bases from V and 4 bases from J; junction bases left unmatched: 8. Per germline, CDR1 SEHNR and CDR2 FQNEAQ (reference sequence). The CDR3 is made up of 16 amino acids. The CDR3 coding sequence is TGTGCCAGCAGCCGACAACTAGCGGGAGTGGCAGATACGCAGTATTTT. Amino acids: CASSRQLAGVADTQYF.

The gene calls are TRBV13 and TRBJ1-6, with 10 bases aligning to TRBD1. CDR1 PRHDT and CDR2 FYEKMQ come from the germline V gene (reference sequence). The CDR3 extends over 16 amino acids. Unmatched junction bases numbered 4, after V lost 0 bases and J lost 8 bases. CDR3 amino acids: CASSLGRGQGYSPLHF. DNA for the CDR3: TGTGCCAGCAGCTTAGGAAGGGGACAGGGGTATTCACCCCTCCACTTT.

The chain is built from TRBV30 and TRBJ2-7, with D perhaps assigned TRBD1 or TRBD2 (6 bases each). The germline V and J ends were trimmed by 0 bases and 3 bases, with 24 bases remaining between them. Germline CDR1 reads GTSNPN; CDR2 reads SVGIG (reference sequence). The CDR3 contains 18 residues. The CDR3 sequence is CAWSVRAGRDRPRYEQYF. The CDR3 DNA reads TGTGCCTGGAGTGTACGGGCCGGGAGAGACAGGCCGCGCTACGAGCAGTACTTC.

The chain joins TRBV5-5 to TRBJ2-2; D call uncertain. Per the germline V gene, CDR1 is SGHKS and CDR2 is YYEKEE (reference sequence). The V end lost 2 bases, the J end lost 2 bases, and 10 bases lay between the germline ends. CDR3 length equals 15 residues. The CDR3 DNA is TGTGCCAGCAGCTTACCAGCAAGAAACACCGGGGAGCTGTTTTTT. It encodes CASSLPARNTGELFF.

This chain links TRBV28 with TRBJ1-4; D ambiguous. CDR1 is MDHEN and CDR2 is SYDVKM in the germline V gene. V was trimmed by 7 bases and J by 12 bases, leaving 21 bases between them. The CDR3 spans 14 residues. The CDR3 DNA is TGTGCCAGCACGCCCCGGACGGGATCGGTGCAACTGTTTTTT. It specifies CASTPRTGSVQLFF.

V gene TRBV7-6 combines with J gene TRBJ2-5; no reliable D call. Germline CDR1 SGHVS, CDR2 FNYEAQ. V was cut by 4 bases and J by 3 bases, with 9 bases left in between. The CDR3 runs to 13 residues. The CDR3 DNA is TGTGCCAGCAGCTCCGGTGGCAAAGAGACCCAGTACTTC. Protein product: CASSSGGKETQYF.

J is TRBJ2-3 and V is TRBV7-2; perhaps TRBD1 as D (5 bases). The V gene lost 5 bases and the J gene lost 0 bases, with 6 bases spanning the gap. The CDR3 runs 13 residues. CDR1 is SGHTA, CDR2 FQGNSA, per germline. The CDR3 DNA reads TGTGCCAGCAGCCGACAGAGCACAGATACGCAGTATTTT. Translating gives CASSRQSTDTQYF. Based on the CDR3 plus reference TRBV7-2 and TRBJ2-3, the full variable domain is GAGVSQSPSNKVTEKGKDVELRCDPISGHTALYWYRQSLGQGLEFLIYFQGNSAPDKSGLPSDRFSAERTGGSVSTLTIQRTQQEDSAVYLCASSRQSTDTQYFGPGTRLTVL.

The chain carries TRBV28 and TRBJ2-2; D unresolved. Trimming cost V 6 bases and J 5 bases, with 13 bases left between them. The germline V gene encodes CDR1 MDHEN and CDR2 SYDVKM. The CDR3 consists of 14 residues. The DNA of the CDR3 is TGTGCCAGCAGCCTTCCCCGAGCAACCGGGGAGCTGTTTTTT. Its translation: CASSLPRATGELFF.

The rearrangement joins TRBV5-6 to TRBJ1-5; TRBD1 might be the D (5 bases). The CDR3 length is 13 residues. The V gene's germline CDR1 is SGHDT and CDR2 YYEEEE. V shed 0 bases and J shed 6 bases, with 7 bases lying between them. DNA of the CDR3: TGTGCCAGCAGCTTGGTCGGGGGTCAGCCCCAGCATTTT. Translation gives CASSLVGGQPQHF.

The chain carries TRBV6-1 and TRBJ1-1; the D gene is possibly TRBD1 (5 bases). Between the trimmed V and J ends, which lost 4 bases and 5 bases, there was a span of 11 bases. The germline CDR1 and CDR2 sequences are MNHNS and SASEGT. The length of the CDR3 is 13 residues. CDR3 amino acids: CASSVGEGTEAFF. CDR3 sequence (DNA): TGTGCCAGCAGTGTAGGGGAAGGGACTGAAGCTTTCTTT.

The chain links TRBV7-3 to TRBJ2-1, with 8 bases fitting TRBD2. Germline trimming cut 5 bases from V and 2 bases from J; bases unmatched to any gene: 5. Looked up from germline, CDR1 is SGHTA and CDR2 is FQGTGA. The CDR3 length is 15 residues. CDR3 protein: CASSREAGAYNEQFF. For the CDR3, the DNA is TGTGCCAGCAGCCGGGAAGCGGGAGCCTACAATGAGCAGTTCTTC. The complete variable domain, with remaining parts taken from reference TRBV7-3 and TRBJ2-1, reads GAGVSQTPSNKVTEKGKYVELRCDPISGHTALYWYRQSLGQGPEFLIYFQGTGAADDSGLPNDRFFAVRPEGSVSTLKIQRTERGDSAVYLCASSREAGAYNEQFFGPGTRLTVL.

The chain has TRBV7-9 and TRBJ2-1; 12 bases are a match to TRBD2. The germline V gene encodes CDR1 SEHNR and CDR2 FQNEAQ (reference sequence). Unmatched junction bases numbered 2, after V lost 4 bases and J lost 4 bases. The CDR3 sequence is 15 residues long. In DNA form, the CDR3 reads TGTGCCAGCAGCTCAGGACTAGCGGGGTACAATGAGCAGTTCTTC. Its translation is CASSSGLAGYNEQFF.

The rearrangement links TRBV18 to TRBJ2-7; D gene ambiguous. The CDR3 runs 11 residues. Trimming cost V 2 bases and J 5 bases, with 4 bases left between them. Germline V gives CDR1 KGHSH, CDR2 LQKENI. The CDR3 loop reads CASSPGDEQYF. DNA of the CDR3: TGTGCCAGCTCACCAGGAGACGAGCAGTACTTC.

This clone showed up just a few times. The V call is TRBV30, the J call TRBJ1-5; 9 bases are shared with TRBD1. The CDR3 contains 13 residues. In germline, CDR1 is GTSNPN, CDR2 SVGIG (reference sequence). Germline trimming cut 0 bases from V and 6 bases from J; bases unmatched to any gene: 0. CDR3 nucleotide sequence: TGTGCCTGGAGTGTGGGACAGGGTCAGCCCCAGCATTTT. It specifies CAWSVGQGQPQHF.

The chain uses TRBV5-6 and TRBJ1-2; possibly TRBD1 for D (5 bases). The CDR3 is made up of 14 amino acids. CDR1 and CDR2 from the germline V gene are SGHDT and YYEEEE. Trimming cost V 4 bases and J 4 bases, with 14 bases left between them. In DNA, the CDR3 is TGTGCCAGCAGCAGCGGGACGTCCCTCTATGGCTACACCTTC. It is translated as CASSSGTSLYGYTF.

The chain is built from TRBV9 and TRBJ2-3; D call uncertain. Trimming removed 1 base at V and 1 base at J, with 7 bases between. The CDR3 is 14 amino acids. Germline CDR1 SGDLS, CDR2 YYNGEE. The CDR3 DNA reads TGTGCCAGCAGCGTAATTAGGGGCACAGATACGCAGTATTTT. Its translation is CASSVIRGTDTQYF.

The count of this clone is one. The V gene is TRBV25-1, the J gene TRBJ2-4; maybe TRBD2 (5 bases). Germline V gene lookup returns CDR1 MGHDK and CDR2 SYGVNS. The CDR3 is 14 residues long. With 4 bases removed from V and 8 bases from J, the gap between germline ends came to 15 bases. The DNA of the CDR3 is TGTGCCAGCAGTGTCGGGGAAACGGCAGACATTCAGTACTTC. Translating gives CASSVGETADIQYF.

This clone was observed a handful of times. This rearrangement joins TRBV5-6 to TRBJ2-5; D not certain. CDR3 length: 13 residues. Trimming took off 2 bases at V and 0 bases at J, with 5 bases between the two ends. Germline lookup yields CDR1 SGHDT and CDR2 YYEEEE. Here the CDR3 reads CASSFKYQETQYF. CDR3 in DNA: TGTGCCAGCAGCTTTAAGTACCAAGAGACCCAGTACTTC.

The chain combines TRBV27 with TRBJ1-6; 8 nucleotides line up with TRBD1. Germline V gene data show CDR1 as MNHEY and CDR2 as SMNVEV (reference sequence). The length of the CDR3 is 16 residues. V trimming: 6 bases; J trimming: 9 bases; junction bases outside the gene matches: 13. CDR3 in DNA: TGTGCCAGCAGCCGCTCTATCCCAGGGGGCGGTTCACCCCTCCACTTT. It yields the protein CASSRSIPGGGSPLHF.